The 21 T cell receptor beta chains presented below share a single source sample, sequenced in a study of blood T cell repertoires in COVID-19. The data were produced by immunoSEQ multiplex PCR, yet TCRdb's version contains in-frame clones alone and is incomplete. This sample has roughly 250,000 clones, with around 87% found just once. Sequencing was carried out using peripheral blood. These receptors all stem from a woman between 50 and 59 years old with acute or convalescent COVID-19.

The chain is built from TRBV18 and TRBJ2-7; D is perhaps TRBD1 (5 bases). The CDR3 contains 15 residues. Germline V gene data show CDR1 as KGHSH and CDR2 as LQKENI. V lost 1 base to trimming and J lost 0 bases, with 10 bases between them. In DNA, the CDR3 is TGTGCCAGCTCACCACGGAAGGGGTACTCCTACGAGCAGTACTTC. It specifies CASSPRKGYSYEQYF. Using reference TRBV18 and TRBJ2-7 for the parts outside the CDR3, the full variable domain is NAGVMQNPRHLVRRRGQEARLRCSPMKGHSHVYWYRQLPEEGLKFMVYLQKENIIDESGMPKERFSAEFPKEGPSILRIQQVVRGDSAAYFCASSPRKGYSYEQYFGPGTRLTVT.

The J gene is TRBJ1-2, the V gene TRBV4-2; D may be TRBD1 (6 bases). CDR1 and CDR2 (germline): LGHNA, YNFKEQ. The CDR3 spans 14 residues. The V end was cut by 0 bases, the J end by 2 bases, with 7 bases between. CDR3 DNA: TGTGCCAGCAGCCAAGAGGACAGAAACTATGGCTACACCTTC. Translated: CASSQEDRNYGYTF.

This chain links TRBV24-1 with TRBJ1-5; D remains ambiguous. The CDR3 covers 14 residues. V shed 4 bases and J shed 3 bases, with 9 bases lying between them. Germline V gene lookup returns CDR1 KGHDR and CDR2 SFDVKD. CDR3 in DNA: TGTGCCACCAGTGACTCCCCCCCCAATCAGCCCCAGCATTTT. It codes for CATSDSPPNQPQHF.

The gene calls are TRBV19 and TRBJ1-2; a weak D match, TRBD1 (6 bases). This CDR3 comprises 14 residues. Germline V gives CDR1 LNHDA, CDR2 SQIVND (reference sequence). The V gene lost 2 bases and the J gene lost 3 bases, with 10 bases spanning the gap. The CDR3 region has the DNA TGTGCCAGTAGTATATCACAGGGTGACTATGGCTACACCTTC. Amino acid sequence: CASSISQGDYGYTF.

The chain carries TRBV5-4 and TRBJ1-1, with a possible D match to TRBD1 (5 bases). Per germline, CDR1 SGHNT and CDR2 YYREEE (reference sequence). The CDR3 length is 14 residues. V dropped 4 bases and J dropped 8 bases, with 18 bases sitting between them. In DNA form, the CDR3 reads TGTGCCAGCAGCCCCCAGCTGAGCGGGGACGAAGCTTTCTTT. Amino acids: CASSPQLSGDEAFF.

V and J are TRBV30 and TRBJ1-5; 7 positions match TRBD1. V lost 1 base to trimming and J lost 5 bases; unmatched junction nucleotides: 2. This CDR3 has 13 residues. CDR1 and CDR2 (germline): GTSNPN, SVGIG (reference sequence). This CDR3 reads CAWSGQGDQPQHF. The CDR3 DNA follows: TGTGCCTGGAGTGGACAGGGTGATCAGCCCCAGCATTTT.

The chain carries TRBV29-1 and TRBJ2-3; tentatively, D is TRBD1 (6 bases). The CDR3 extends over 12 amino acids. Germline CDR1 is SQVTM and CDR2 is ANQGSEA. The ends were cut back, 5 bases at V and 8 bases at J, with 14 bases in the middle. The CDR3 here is CSVLPEGVTQYF. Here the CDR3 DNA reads TGCAGCGTTCTCCCCGAGGGGGTTACGCAGTATTTT.

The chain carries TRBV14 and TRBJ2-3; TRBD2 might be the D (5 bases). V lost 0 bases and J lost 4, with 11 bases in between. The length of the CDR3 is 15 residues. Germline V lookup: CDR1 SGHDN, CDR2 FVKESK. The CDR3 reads CASSQDEGEADTQYF. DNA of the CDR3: TGTGCCAGCAGCCAAGACGAGGGAGAAGCAGATACGCAGTATTTT.

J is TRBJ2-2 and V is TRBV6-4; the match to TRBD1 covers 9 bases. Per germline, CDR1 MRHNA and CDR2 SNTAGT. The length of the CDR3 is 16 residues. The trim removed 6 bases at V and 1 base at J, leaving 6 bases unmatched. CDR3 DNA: TGTGCCAGCAGACAGGGGGCAAAAAGGAACACCGGGGAGCTGTTTTTT. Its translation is CASRQGAKRNTGELFF.

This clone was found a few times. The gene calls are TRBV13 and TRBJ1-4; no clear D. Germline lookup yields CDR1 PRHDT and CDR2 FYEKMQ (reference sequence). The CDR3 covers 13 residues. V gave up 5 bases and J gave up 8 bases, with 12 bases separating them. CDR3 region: CASSPQPREKLFF. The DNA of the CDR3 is TGTGCCAGCAGCCCCCAGCCTAGGGAAAAACTGTTTTTT.

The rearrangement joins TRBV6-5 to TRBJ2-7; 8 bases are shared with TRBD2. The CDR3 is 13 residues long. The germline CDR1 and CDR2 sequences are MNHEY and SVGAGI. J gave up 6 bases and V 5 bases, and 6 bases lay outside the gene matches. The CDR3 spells CASSTDREGEQYF. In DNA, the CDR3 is TGTGCCAGCAGTACCGACCGGGAGGGCGAGCAGTACTTC.

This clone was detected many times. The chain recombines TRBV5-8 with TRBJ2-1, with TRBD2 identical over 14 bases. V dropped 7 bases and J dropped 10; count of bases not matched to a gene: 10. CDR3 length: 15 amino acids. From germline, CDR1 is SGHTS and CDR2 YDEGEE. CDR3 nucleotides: TGTGCCAGCCCTAATGGACTAGCGGGAGGCAACGAGCAGTTCTTC. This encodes CASPNGLAGGNEQFF.

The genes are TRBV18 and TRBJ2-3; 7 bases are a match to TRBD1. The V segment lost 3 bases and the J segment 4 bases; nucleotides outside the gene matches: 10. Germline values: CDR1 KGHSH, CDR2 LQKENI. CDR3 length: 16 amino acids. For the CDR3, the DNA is TGTGCCAGCTCACCCCCGGGACAGTCGACCCCAGATACGCAGTATTTT. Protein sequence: CASSPPGQSTPDTQYF.

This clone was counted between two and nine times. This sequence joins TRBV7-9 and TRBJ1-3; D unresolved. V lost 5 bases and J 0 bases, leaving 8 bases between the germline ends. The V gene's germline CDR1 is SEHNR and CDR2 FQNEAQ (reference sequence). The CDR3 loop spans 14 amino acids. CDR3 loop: CASSSSSSGNTIYF. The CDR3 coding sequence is TGTGCCAGCAGCAGTTCGAGCTCTGGAAACACCATATATTTT.

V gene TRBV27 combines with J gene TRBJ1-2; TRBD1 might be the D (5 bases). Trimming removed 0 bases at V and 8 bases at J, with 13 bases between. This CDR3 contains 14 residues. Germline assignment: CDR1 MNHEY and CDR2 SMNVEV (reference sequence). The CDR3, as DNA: TGTGCCAGCAGTTTATCCTCAGGGCGGTGGGGCTACACCTTC. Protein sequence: CASSLSSGRWGYTF.

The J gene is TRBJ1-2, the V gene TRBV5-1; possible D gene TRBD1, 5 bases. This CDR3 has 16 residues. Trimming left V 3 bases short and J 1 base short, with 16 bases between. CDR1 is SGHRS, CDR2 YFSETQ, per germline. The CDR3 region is CASSYLSGVLNYGYTF. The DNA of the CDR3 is TGCGCCAGCAGCTATCTATCGGGGGTACTTAACTATGGCTACACCTTC.

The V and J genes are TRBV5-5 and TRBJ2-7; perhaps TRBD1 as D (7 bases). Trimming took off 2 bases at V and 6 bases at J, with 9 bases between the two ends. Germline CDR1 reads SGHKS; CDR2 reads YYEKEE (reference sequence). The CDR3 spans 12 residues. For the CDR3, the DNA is TGTGCCAGCAGCTTTCAGGGGGGCGAGCAGTACTTC. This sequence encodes CASSFQGGEQYF.

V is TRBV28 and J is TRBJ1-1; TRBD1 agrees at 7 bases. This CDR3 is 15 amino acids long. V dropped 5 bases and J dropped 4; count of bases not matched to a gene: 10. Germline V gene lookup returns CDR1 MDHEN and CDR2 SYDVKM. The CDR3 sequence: CASSPIRGAATEAFF. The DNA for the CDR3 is TGTGCCAGCAGTCCAATCAGGGGGGCGGCCACTGAAGCTTTCTTT.

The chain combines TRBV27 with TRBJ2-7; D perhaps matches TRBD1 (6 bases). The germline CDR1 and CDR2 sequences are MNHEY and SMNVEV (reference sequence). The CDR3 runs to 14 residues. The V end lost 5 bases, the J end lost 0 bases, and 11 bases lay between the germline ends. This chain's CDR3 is CASSPQGSSYEQYF. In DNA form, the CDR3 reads TGTGCCAGCAGTCCCCAGGGGTCCTCCTACGAGCAGTACTTC.

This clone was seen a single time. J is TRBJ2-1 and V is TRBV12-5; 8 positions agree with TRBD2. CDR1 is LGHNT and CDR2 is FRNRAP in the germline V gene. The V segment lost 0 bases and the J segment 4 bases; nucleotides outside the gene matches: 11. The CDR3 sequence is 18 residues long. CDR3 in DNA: TGTGCTAGTGGTTTGGTAAAAGAATTAGCGGGGATTTACAATGAGCAGTTCTTC. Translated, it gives CASGLVKELAGIYNEQFF.

The CDR3 protein is CASSIRDLDTQYF. The CDR3 coding sequence is TGCGCCAGCAGCATCCGGGACTTGGATACGCAGTATTTT. The chain has TRBV5-1 and TRBJ2-3; a possible D gene is TRBD2 (6 bases). The germline gives CDR1 SGHRS, CDR2 YFSETQ. V gave up 4 bases and J gave up 6 bases, with 12 bases separating them. The CDR3 totals 13 residues. Full variable domain (remainder filled in from reference TRBV5-1 and TRBJ2-3): KAGVTQTPRYLIKTRGQQVTLSCSPISGHRSVSWYQQTPGQGLQFLFEYFSETQRNKGNFPGRFSGRQFSNSRSEMNVSTLELGDSALYLCASSIRDLDTQYFGPGTRLTVL.